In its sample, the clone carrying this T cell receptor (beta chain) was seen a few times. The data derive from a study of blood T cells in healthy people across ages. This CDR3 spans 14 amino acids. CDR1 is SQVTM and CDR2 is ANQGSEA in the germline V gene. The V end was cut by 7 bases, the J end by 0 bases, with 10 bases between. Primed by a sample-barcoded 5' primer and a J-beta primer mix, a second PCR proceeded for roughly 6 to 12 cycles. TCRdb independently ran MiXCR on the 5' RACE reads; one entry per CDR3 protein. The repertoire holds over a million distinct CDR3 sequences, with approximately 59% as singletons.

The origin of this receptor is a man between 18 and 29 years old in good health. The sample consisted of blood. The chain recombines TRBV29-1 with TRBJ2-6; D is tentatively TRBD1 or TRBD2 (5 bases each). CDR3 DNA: TGCAGCGCCGCAGGGACCTCTGGGGCCAACGTCCTGACTTTC. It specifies CSAAGTSGANVLTF.